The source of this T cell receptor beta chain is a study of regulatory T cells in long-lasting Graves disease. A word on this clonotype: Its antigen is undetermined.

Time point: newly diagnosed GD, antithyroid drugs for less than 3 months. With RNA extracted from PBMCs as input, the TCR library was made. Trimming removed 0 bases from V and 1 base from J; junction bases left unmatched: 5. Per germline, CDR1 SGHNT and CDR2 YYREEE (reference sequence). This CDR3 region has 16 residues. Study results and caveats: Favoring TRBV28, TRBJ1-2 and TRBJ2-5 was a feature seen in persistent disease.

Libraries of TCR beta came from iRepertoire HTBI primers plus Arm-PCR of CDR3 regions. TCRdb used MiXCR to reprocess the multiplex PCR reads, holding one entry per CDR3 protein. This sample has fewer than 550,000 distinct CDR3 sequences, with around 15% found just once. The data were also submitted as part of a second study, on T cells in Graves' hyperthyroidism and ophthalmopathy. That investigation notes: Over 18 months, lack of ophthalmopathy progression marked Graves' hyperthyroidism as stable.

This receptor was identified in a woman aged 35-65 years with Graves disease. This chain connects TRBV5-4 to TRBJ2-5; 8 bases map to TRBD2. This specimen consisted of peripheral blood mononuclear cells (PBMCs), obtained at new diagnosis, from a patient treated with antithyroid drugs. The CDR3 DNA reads TGTGCCAGCAGCTTGGCCGGACTAGCCAGCCAAGAGACCCAGTACTTC. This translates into CASSLAGLASQETQYF.